This section outlines one TCR beta chain sequence together with its context. The antigen is unknown. The genomic DNA of each subset was split evenly across several immunoSEQ plates. Measured with immunoSEQ multiplex PCR; TCRdb has only the in-frame clones, and not every one. The sample holds 2 million to 2.5 million clones, 95% seen once. The germline V gene has CDR1 SNHLY and CDR2 FYNNEI. The CDR3 covers 15 residues. Unmatched junction bases numbered 12, after V lost 6 bases and J lost 8 bases. This record comes from a study of shared clonotypes between healthy human individuals. As for the study in general: The plates for each donor numbered three CD4 naive, three CD4 memory, two CD8 naive and one CD8 memory. Study results and limitations: The study generally estimated greater richness for naive than memory subsets. Rarefaction gave evidence that sorted-subset sequencing remained incomplete despite large depth.

The chain links TRBV2 to TRBJ2-1; 8 bases are shared with TRBD2. The TCR sequence derives from a man younger than 35 in good health. The material sequenced was naive CD4+ T cells sorted from blood. Regarding subset: CD45RA+ positively selected. The CDR3 DNA reads as TGTGCCAGCAGCCCCGGGCGAGCGGGGGTCTATGAGCAGTTCTTC. This codes for CASSPGRAGVYEQFF.